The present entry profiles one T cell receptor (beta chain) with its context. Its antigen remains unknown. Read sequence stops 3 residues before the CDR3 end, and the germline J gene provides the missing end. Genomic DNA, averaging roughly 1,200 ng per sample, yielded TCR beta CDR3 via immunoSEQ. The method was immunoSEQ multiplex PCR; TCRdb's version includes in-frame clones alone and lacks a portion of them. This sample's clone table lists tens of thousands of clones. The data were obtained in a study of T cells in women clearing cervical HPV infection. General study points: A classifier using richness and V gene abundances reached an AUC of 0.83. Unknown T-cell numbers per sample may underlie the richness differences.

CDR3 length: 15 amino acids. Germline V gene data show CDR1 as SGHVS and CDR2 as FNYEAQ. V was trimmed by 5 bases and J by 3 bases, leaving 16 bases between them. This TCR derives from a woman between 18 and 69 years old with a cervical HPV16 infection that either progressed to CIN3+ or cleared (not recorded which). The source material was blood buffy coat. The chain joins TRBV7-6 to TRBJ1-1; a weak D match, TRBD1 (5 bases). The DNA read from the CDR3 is TGTGCCAGCAGCGGGGGGGACCCTGGGTACACTGAA. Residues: CASSGGDPGYTE. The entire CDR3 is CASSGGDPGYTEAFF.